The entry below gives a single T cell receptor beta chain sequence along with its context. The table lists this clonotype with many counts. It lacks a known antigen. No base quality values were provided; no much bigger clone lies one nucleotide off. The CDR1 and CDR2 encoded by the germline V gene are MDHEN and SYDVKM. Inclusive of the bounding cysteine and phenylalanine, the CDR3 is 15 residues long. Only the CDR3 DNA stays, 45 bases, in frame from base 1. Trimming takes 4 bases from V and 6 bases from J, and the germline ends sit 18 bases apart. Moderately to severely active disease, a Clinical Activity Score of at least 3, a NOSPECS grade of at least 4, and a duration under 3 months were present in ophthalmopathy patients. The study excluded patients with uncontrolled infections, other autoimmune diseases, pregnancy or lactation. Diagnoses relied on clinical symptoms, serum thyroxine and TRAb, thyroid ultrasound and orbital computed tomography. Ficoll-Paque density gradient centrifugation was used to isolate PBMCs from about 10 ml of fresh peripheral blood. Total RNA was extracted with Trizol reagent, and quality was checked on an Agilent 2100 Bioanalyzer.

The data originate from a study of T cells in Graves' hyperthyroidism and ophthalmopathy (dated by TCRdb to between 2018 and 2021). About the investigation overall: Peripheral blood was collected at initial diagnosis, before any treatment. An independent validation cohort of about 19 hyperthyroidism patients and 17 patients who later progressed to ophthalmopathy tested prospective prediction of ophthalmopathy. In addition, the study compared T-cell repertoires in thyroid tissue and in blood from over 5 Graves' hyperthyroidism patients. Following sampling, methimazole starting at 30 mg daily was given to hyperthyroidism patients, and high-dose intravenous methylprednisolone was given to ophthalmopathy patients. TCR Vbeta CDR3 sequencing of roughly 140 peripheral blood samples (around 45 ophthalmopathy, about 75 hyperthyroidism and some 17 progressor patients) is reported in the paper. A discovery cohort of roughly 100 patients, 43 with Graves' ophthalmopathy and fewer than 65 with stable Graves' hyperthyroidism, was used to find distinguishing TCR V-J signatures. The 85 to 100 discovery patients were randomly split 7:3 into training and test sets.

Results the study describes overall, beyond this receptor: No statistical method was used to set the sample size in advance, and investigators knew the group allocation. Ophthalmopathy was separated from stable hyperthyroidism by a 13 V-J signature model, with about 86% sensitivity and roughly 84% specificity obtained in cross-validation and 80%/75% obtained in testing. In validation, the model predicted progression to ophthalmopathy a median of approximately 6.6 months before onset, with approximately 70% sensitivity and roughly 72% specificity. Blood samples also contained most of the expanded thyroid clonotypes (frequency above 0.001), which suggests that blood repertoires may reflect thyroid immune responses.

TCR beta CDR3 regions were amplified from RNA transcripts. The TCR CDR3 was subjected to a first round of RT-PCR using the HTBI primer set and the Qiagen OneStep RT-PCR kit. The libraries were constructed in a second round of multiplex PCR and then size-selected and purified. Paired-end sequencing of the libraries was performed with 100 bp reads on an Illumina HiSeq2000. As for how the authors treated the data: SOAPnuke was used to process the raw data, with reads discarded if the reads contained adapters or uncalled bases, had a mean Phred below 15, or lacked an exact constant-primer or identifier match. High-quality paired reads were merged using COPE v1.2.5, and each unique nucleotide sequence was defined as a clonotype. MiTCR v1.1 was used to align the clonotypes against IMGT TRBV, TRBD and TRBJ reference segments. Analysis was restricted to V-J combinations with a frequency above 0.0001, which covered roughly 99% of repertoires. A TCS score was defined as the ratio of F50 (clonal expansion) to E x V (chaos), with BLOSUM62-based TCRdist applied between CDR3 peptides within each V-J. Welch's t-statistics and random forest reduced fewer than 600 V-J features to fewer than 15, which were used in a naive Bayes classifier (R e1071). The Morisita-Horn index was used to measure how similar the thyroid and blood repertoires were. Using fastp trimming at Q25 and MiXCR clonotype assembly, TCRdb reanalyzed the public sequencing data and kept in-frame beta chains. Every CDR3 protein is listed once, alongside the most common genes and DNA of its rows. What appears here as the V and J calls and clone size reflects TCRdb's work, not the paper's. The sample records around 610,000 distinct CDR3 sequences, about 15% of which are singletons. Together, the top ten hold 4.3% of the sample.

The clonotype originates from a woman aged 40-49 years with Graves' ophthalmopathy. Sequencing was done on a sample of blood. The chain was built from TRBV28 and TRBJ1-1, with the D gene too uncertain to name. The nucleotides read TGTGCCAGCAGTTCGTTATCTGGGTCGCGTCCTGAAGCTTTCTTT. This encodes CASSSLSGSRPEAFF.